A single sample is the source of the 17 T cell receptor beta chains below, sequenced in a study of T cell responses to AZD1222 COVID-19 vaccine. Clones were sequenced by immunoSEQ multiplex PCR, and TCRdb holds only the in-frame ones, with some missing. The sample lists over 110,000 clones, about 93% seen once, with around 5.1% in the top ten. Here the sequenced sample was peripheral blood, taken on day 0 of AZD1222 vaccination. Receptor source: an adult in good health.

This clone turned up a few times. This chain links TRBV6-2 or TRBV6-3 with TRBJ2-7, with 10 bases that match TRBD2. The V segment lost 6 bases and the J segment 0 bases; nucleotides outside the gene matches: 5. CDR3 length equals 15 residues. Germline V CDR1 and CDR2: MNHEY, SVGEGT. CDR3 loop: CASSRLAGGSYEQYF. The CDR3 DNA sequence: TGTGCCAGCAGCAGATTAGCGGGGGGCTCCTACGAGCAGTACTTC.

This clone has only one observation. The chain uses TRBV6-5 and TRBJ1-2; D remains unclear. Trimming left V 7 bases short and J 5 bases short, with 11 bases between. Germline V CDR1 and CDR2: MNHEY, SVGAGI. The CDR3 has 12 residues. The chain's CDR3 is CASTAGDYGYTF. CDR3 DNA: TGTGCCAGCACCGCAGGAGATTATGGCTACACCTTC.

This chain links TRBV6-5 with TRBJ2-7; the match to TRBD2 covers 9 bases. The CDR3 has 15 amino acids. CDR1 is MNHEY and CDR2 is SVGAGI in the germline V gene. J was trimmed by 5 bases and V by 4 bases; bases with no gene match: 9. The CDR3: CASSSVAGAVHEQYF. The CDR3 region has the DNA TGTGCCAGCAGTTCCGTAGCGGGAGCTGTCCACGAGCAGTACTTC.

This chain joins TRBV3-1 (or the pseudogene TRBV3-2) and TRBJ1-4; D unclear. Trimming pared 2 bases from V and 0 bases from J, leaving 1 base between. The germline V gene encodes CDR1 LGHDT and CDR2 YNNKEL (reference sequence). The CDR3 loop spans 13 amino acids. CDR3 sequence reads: CASSQTTNEKLFF. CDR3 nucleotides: TGTGCCAGCAGCCAAACAACTAATGAAAAACTGTTTTTT.

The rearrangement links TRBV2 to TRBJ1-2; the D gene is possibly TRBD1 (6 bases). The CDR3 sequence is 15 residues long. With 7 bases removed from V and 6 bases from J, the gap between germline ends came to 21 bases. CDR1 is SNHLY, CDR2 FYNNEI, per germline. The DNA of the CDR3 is TGTGCCAGCATTTCGGACAGCAGCTCTCTTGATGGCTACACCTTC. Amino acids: CASISDSSSLDGYTF. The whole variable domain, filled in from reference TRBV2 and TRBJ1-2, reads EPEVTQTPSHQVTQMGQEVILRCVPISNHLYFYWYRQILGQKVEFLVSFYNNEISEKSEIFDDQFSVERPDGSNFTLKIRSTKLEDSAMYFCASISDSSSLDGYTFGSGTRLTVV.

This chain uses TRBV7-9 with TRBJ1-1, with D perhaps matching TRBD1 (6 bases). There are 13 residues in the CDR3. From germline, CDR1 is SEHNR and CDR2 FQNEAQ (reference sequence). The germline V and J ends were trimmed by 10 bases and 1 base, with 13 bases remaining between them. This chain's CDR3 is CATQGISNTEAFF. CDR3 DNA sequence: TGTGCCACCCAGGGGATCTCGAACACTGAAGCTTTCTTT.

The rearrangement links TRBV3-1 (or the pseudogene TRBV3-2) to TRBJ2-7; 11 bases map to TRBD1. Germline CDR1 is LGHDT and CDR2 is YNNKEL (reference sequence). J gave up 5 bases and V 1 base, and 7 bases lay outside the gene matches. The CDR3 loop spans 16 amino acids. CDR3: CASSQASGTGGHEQYF. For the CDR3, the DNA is TGTGCCAGCAGCCAAGCGTCCGGGACAGGGGGGCACGAGCAGTACTTC.

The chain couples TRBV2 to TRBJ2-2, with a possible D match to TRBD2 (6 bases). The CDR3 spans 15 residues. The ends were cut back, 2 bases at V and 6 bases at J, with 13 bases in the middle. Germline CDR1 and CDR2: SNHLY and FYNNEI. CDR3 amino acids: CASSEQLGGSGELFF. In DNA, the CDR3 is TGTGCCAGCAGTGAACAGTTGGGAGGATCCGGGGAGCTGTTTTTT.

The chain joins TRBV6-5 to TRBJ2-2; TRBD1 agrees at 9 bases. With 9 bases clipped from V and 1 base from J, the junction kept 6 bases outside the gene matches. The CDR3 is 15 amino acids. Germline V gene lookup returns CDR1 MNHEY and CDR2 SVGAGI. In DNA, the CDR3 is TGTGCCAGGTTTCTGGGACAGGGGAACACCGGGGAGCTGTTTTTT. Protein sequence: CARFLGQGNTGELFF.

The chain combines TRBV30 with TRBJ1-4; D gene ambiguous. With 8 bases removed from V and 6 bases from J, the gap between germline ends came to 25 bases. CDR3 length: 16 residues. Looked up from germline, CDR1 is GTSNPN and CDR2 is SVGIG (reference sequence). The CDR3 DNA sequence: TGTGCCCTAAGGACTGTCGGGCCCCGAGGCGATGAAAAACTGTTTTTT. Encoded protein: CALRTVGPRGDEKLFF.

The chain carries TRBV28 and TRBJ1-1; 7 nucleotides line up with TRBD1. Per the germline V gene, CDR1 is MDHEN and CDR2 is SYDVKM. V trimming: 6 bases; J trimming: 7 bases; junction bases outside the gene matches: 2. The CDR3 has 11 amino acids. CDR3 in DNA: TGTGCCAGCAGCTACAGGGGTGAAGCTTTCTTT. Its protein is CASSYRGEAFF. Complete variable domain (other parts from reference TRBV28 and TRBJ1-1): DVKVTQSSRYLVKRTGEKVFLECVQDMDHENMFWYRQDPGLGLRLIYFSYDVKMKEKGDIPEGYSVSREKKERFSLILESASTNQTSMYLCASSYRGEAFFGQGTRLTVV.

CDR3 in DNA: TGTGCCAGCAGTTTGGACGGGGTTCGCGGCTACACCTTC. Translation: CASSLDGVRGYTF. The chain couples TRBV27 to TRBJ1-2; D remains unclear. V shed 3 bases and J shed 8 bases, with 13 bases lying between them. Per germline, CDR1 MNHEY and CDR2 SMNVEV (reference sequence). CDR3 length: 13 amino acids.

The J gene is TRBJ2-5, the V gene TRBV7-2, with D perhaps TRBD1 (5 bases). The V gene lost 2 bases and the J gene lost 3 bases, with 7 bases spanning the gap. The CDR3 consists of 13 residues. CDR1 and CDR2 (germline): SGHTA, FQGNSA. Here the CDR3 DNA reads TGTGCCAGCAGCTTAACCAGGGAAGAGACCCAGTACTTC. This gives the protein CASSLTREETQYF. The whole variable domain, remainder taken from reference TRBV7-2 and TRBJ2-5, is GAGVSQSPSNKVTEKGKDVELRCDPISGHTALYWYRQSLGQGLEFLIYFQGNSAPDKSGLPSDRFSAERTGGSVSTLTIQRTQQEDSAVYLCASSLTREETQYFGPGTRLLVL.

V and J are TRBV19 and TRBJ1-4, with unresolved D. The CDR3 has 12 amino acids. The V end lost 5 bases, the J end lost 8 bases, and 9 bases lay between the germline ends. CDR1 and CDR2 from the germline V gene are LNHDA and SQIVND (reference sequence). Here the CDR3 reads CASSARREKLFF. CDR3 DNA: TGTGCCAGTAGTGCTCGGAGGGAAAAACTGTTTTTT.

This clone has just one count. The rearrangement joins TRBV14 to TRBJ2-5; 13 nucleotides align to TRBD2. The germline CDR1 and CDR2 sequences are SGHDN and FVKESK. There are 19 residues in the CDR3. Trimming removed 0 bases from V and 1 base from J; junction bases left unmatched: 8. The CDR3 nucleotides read TGTGCCAGCAGCCAAGAAGGAGGACTAGCGGGAGTTATCCAAGAGACCCAGTACTTC. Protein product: CASSQEGGLAGVIQETQYF.

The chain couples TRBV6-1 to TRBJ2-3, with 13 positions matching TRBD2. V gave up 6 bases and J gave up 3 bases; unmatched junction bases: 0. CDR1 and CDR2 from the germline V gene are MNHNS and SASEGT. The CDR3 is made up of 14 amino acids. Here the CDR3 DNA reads TGTGCCAGCAGGGGACTAGCGGGAACAGATACGCAGTATTTT. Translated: CASRGLAGTDTQYF.

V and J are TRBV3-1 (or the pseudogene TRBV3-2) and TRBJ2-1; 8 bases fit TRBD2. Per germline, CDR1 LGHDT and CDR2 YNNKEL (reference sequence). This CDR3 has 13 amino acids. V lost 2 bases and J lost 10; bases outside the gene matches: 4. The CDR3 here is CASSQLSSGEQFF. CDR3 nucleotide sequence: TGTGCCAGCAGCCAACTCTCTAGCGGGGAGCAGTTCTTC.